The sequence of this T cell receptor (beta chain) was determined in a study of blood T cell repertoires in COVID-19. The wider study: PBMCs, B-cell-depleted T cells, or T cells were the source of the cDNA or gDNA that made up the material.

In the original workflow: Scientists estimated how many nucleated cells there were by amplifying reference gene primers. Clones were read by immunoSEQ multiplex PCR, and TCRdb kept only the in-frame ones, dropping some. V, J and clone size derive from that table, while D and trimming were established from the DNA sequence. Of 350,000 to 400,000 clones listed, around 89% are singletons. Germline CDR1 and CDR2: MNHEY and SVGAGI. This CDR3 contains 14 residues. V dropped 5 bases and J dropped 5 bases, with 13 bases sitting between them. Donors in Cohort 3 counted as recovered after two negative PCRs, clearance, or symptom resolution.

The receptor comes from a man aged 18 to 30 who had recovered from COVID-19. Sequenced sample: PBMCs or T cells enriched from blood (not recorded which). The V and J genes are TRBV6-5 and TRBJ1-3; tentatively, D is TRBD1 (5 bases). The CDR3 reads CASSPRQQRNTIYF. CDR3 nucleotides: TGTGCCAGCAGTCCGCGACAGCAGCGAAACACCATATATTTT.